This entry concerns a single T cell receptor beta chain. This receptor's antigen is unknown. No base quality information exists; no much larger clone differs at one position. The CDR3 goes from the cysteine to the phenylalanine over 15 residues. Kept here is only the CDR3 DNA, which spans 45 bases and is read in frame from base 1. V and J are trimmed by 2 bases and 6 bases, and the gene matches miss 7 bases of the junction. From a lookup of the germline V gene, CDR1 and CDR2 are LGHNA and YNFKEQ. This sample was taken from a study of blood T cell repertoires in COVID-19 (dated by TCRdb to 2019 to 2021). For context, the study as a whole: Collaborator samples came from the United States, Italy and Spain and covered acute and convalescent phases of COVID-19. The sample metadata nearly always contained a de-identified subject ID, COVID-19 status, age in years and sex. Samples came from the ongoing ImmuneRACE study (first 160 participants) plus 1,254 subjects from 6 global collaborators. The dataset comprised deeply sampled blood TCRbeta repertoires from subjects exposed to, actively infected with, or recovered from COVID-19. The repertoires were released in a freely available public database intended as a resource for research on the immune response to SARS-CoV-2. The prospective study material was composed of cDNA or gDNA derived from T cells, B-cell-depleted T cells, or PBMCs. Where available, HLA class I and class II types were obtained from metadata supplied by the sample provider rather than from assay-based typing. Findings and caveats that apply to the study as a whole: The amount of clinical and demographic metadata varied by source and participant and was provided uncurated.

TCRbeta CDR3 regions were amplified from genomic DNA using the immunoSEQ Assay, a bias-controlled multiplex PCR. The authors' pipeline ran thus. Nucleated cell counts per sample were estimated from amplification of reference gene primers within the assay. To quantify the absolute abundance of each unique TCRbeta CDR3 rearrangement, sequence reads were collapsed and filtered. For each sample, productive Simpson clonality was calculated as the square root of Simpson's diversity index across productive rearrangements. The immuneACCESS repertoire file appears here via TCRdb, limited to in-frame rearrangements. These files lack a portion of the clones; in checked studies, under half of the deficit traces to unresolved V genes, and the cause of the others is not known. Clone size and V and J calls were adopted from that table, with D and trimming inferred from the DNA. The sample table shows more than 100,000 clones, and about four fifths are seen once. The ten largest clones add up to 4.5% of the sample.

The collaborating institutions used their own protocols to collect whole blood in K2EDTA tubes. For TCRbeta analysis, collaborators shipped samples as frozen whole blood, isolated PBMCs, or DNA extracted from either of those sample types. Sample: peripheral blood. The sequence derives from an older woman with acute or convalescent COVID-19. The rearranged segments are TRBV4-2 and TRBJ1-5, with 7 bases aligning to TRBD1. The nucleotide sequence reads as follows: TGTGCCAGCAGCCAAACTTCAACAGGGGTTCAGCCCCAGCATTTT. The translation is CASSQTSTGVQPQHF.